The present T cell receptor (beta chain) was sequenced within a study of cytomegalovirus exposure and HLA in healthy donors. Findings and caveats of the study: Upon later analysis, HLA-associated TCR beta chains proved more clonally expanded than other, equally common chains.

Trimming removed 6 bases at V and 3 bases at J, with 20 bases between. The germline CDR1 and CDR2 sequences are MDHEN and SYDVKM. The CDR3 contains 16 residues. The PCR used 60 Vbeta and 13 Jbeta primers. The assay was immunoSEQ multiplex PCR, and TCRdb's table has in-frame clones only and misses some. The table includes 150,000 to 200,000 clones, 60% to 85% detected once. As for this clone: As yet, its antigen is unknown.

The receptor was derived from a female donor in good health and CMV-seronegative. The gene calls are TRBV28 and TRBJ1-1; D gene uncertain. Source material: PBMCs. Here the CDR3 reads CASSPPIHQDYTEAFF. In DNA, the CDR3 is TGTGCCAGCAGCCCCCCCATCCACCAGGACTACACTGAAGCTTTCTTT. Full variable domain (outside the CDR3, taken from reference TRBV28 and TRBJ1-1): DVKVTQSSRYLVKRTGEKVFLECVQDMDHENMFWYRQDPGLGLRLIYFSYDVKMKEKGDIPEGYSVSREKKERFSLILESASTNQTSMYLCASSPPIHQDYTEAFFGQGTRLTVV.